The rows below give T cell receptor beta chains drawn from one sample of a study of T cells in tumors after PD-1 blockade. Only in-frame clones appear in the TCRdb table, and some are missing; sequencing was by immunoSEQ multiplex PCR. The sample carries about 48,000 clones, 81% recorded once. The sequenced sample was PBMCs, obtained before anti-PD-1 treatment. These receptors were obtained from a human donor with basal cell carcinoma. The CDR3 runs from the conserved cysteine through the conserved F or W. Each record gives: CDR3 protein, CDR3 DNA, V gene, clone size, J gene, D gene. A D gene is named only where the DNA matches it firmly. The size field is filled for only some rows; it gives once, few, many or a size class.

CASRSGTANYGYTF	TGTGCCAGCAGGTCCGGGACAGCTAACTATGGCTACACCTTC	TRBV28	NA	TRBJ1-2	TRBD1
CASSFWGSNQPQHF	TGTGCCAGCAGTTTTTGGGGGAGCAATCAGCCCCAGCATTTT	TRBV6-5	NA	TRBJ1-5	NA
CASSWGFSNQPQHF	TGTGCCAGCAGCTGGGGATTTAGCAATCAGCCCCAGCATTTT	TRBV5-5	NA	TRBJ1-5	NA
CASSVIVSAFNSYNEQFF	TGTGCCAGTAGTGTTATCGTATCGGCGTTTAACTCATACAATGAGCAGTTCTTC	TRBV19	NA	TRBJ2-1	NA
CASSSSMNTEAFF	TGTGCCAGCAGTTCCAGTATGAACACTGAAGCTTTCTTT	TRBV12-3/TRBV12-4	NA	TRBJ1-1	NA
CASSPIGAYNEQFF	TGTGCCAGCTCACCGATAGGAGCATACAATGAGCAGTTCTTC	TRBV18	NA	TRBJ2-1	NA
CASSIDTNYGYTF	TGTGCCAGCAGCATTGATACTAACTATGGCTACACCTTC	TRBV7-8	NA	TRBJ1-2	NA
CASSVGTSRQETQYF	TGTGCCAGCAGCGTAGGCACTAGCCGACAAGAGACCCAGTACTTC	TRBV9	NA	TRBJ2-5	NA
CASSLLTGYNEQFF	TGTGCCAGCAGCTTATTGACAGGCTACAATGAGCAGTTCTTC	TRBV7-2	NA	TRBJ2-1	NA
CASTGGSYNEQFF	TGTGCCAGTACAGGTGGCTCCTACAATGAGCAGTTCTTC	TRBV2	NA	TRBJ2-1	NA
CASSYPLGERGKDTQYF	TGTGCCAGCAGTTACCCCCTCGGAGAGCGGGGGAAAGATACGCAGTATTTT	TRBV6-2/TRBV6-3	few	TRBJ2-3	TRBD2
CASSLRGAYGYTF	TGTGCCAGCAGTTTAAGGGGGGCCTATGGCTACACCTTC	TRBV28	few	TRBJ1-2	NA
CASSQGRGGKTQYF	TGTGCCAGCAGCCAAGGCAGGGGAGGGAAGACCCAGTACTTC	TRBV3-1/TRBV3-2	NA	TRBJ2-5	NA
CASSLGPSGGAFSYNEQFF	TGTGCCAGCAGCTTAGGTCCTAGCGGGGGGGCCTTCTCCTACAATGAGCAGTTCTTC	TRBV7-8	NA	TRBJ2-1	TRBD2
CASSQAGPFTGELFF	TGTGCCAGCAGCCAGGCGGGCCCATTCACCGGGGAGCTGTTTTTT	TRBV3-1/TRBV3-2	NA	TRBJ2-2	NA
CAWSPGQGAEAFF	TGTGCCTGGAGTCCGGGACAGGGTGCTGAAGCTTTCTTT	TRBV30	NA	TRBJ1-1	TRBD1
CAATGTAGSYEQYF	TGTGCCGCCACCGGGACAGCCGGGTCCTACGAGCAGTACTTC	TRBV10-3	NA	TRBJ2-7	TRBD1
CASSPRGQGAEAFF	TGTGCCAGCTCACCACGGGGACAGGGCGCTGAAGCTTTCTTT	TRBV18	NA	TRBJ1-1	TRBD1
CASRPEGGTGGLYEQYF	TGTGCCAGCAGACCAGAGGGAGGGACAGGGGGCCTCTACGAGCAGTACTTC	TRBV7-8	NA	TRBJ2-7	TRBD1
CASGLLSGQPQHF	TGTGCCAGCGGCCTCCTCAGTGGTCAGCCCCAGCATTTT	TRBV19	NA	TRBJ1-5	NA
CASRDSSGANVLTF	TGTGCCAGTAGGGACAGCTCTGGGGCCAACGTCCTGACTTTC	TRBV19	NA	TRBJ2-6	NA
CASSVDWALEDTQYF	TGTGCCAGCAGCGTAGACTGGGCATTGGAAGATACGCAGTATTTT	TRBV9	once	TRBJ2-3	NA
CSVERGQRLFF	TGCAGCGTGGAGAGAGGACAGCGACTGTTTTTT	TRBV29-1	NA	TRBJ1-4	NA
CATWTGASNQPQHF	TGTGCCACCTGGACAGGGGCGAGCAATCAGCCCCAGCATTTT	TRBV2	few	TRBJ1-5	TRBD1
CASSVGLASYEQYF	TGTGCCAGCAGCGTAGGACTAGCGTCCTACGAGCAGTACTTC	TRBV9	NA	TRBJ2-7	TRBD2
CASSDHRNTGELFF	TGTGCCAGCAGTGATCACAGGAACACCGGGGAGCTGTTTTTT	TRBV27	NA	TRBJ2-2	NA
CASSGTGKTSDTQYF	TGTGCCAGCAGCGGGACAGGAAAAACTTCTGATACGCAGTATTTT	TRBV19	NA	TRBJ2-3	NA
CATSGLGQGGTDTQYF	TGTGCCACCAGCGGACTGGGACAGGGTGGCACAGATACGCAGTATTTT	TRBV15	few	TRBJ2-3	TRBD1
CALSGTAFYEQYF	TGTGCCTTATCCGGGACAGCCTTCTACGAGCAGTACTTC	TRBV30	NA	TRBJ2-7	TRBD1
CAAGGSTTYNEQFF	TGTGCCGCAGGGGGTTCGACAACCTACAATGAGCAGTTCTTC	TRBV7-9	NA	TRBJ2-1	TRBD1
CASSLSSVSNSPLHF	TGTGCCAGCAGTTTATCTTCGGTATCTAATTCACCCCTCCACTTT	TRBV27	NA	TRBJ1-6	NA
CASSLGSQGMLETQYF	TGTGCCAGCAGCTTAGGTTCGCAGGGGATGTTGGAGACCCAGTACTTC	TRBV7-9	NA	TRBJ2-5	NA
CASRRGLDTEAFF	TGTGCCAGTAGAAGAGGGCTGGACACTGAAGCTTTCTTT	TRBV19	once	TRBJ1-1	NA
CASSQQRGWGTYNEQFF	TGTGCCAGCAGCCAACAGCGGGGGTGGGGGACCTACAATGAGCAGTTCTTC	TRBV7-2	NA	TRBJ2-1	TRBD2
CASSRDHRDEQYF	TGTGCCAGTAGCCGCGACCACAGGGACGAGCAGTACTTC	TRBV19	NA	TRBJ2-7	NA
CASSLEGREYTEAFF	TGTGCCAGCAGCTTAGAGGGCCGGGAGTACACTGAAGCTTTCTTT	TRBV7-8	NA	TRBJ1-1	NA
CASSLAEKGGRDTQYF	TGCGCCAGCAGCTTGGCCGAGAAGGGAGGTAGAGATACGCAGTATTTT	TRBV5-1	NA	TRBJ2-3	NA
CAISEPPRLTSYEQYF	TGTGCCATCAGTGAGCCGCCCCGCCTTACCTCCTACGAGCAGTACTTC	TRBV10-3	NA	TRBJ2-7	NA
CASSPLQASGNTIYF	TGCGCCAGCAGCCCGTTACAGGCCTCTGGAAACACCATATATTTT	TRBV5-1	NA	TRBJ1-3	NA
CASTPRGRNSNQPQHF	TGTGCCAGCACCCCAAGGGGGAGGAATAGCAATCAGCCCCAGCATTTT	TRBV28	NA	TRBJ1-5	NA
CASSPGVEEKLFF	TGTGCCAGCAGCCCCGGAGTCGAGGAAAAACTGTTTTTT	TRBV5-4	few	TRBJ1-4	NA
CASSLPPMAVNNEQFF	TGTGCCAGCAGTTTACCTCCCATGGCGGTTAACAATGAGCAGTTCTTC	TRBV28	NA	TRBJ2-1	NA